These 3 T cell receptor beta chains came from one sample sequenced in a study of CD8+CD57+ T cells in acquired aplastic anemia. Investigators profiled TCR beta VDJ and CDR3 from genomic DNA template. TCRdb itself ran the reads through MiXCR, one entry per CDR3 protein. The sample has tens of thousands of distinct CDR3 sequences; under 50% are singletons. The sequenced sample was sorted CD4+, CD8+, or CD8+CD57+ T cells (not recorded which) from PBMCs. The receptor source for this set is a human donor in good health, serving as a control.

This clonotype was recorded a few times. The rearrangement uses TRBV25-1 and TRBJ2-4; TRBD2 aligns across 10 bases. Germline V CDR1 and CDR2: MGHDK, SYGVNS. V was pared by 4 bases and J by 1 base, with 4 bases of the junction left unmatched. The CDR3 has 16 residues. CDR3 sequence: CASSALAGAAKNIQYF. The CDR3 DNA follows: TGTGCCAGCAGTGCCCTAGCGGGAGCGGCCAAAAACATTCAGTACTTC. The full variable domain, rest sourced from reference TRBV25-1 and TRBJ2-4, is EADIYQTPRYLVIGTGKKITLECSQTMGHDKMYWYQQDPGMELHLIHYSYGVNSTEKGDLSSESTVSRIRTEHFPLTLESARPSHTSQYLCASSALAGAAKNIQYFGAGTRLSVL.

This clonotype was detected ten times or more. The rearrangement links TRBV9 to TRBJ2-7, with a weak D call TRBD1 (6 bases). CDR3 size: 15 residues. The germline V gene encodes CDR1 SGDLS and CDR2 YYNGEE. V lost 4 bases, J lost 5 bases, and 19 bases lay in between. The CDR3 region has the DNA TGTGCCAGCAGCCCCGAGGACAGCCTCAGAAACGAGCAGTACTTC. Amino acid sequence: CASSPEDSLRNEQYF. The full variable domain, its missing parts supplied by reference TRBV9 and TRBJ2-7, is DSGVTQTPKHLITATGQRVTLRCSPRSGDLSVYWYQQSLDQGLQFLIQYYNGEERAKGNILERFSAQQFPDLHSELNLSSLELGDSALYFCASSPEDSLRNEQYFGPGTRLTVT.

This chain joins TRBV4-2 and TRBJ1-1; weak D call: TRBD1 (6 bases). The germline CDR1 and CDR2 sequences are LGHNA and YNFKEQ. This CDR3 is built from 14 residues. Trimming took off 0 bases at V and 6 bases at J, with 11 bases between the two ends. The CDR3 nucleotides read TGTGCCAGCAGCCAAGATCCAGGGGAACCTGAAGCTTTCTTT. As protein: CASSQDPGEPEAFF.